This TCR beta chain was recorded in a study of T cells after yellow fever vaccination (dated by TCRdb to about 2019). With regard to the full study: The SMART-Seq v4 Ultra Low Input RNA kit was used to prepare libraries from fractions with low cell numbers. Bulk PBMC replicates and cell subsets were isolated from blood drawn at multiple timepoints before and after both primary and secondary immunization. To track T-cell clones before and after primary and booster YFV17D yellow fever vaccination, bulk TCR alpha and beta repertoires were sequenced longitudinally. The cohort comprised two healthy male donors, one aged 18 to 30 and one aged 30 to 40 years. Study-level results and caveats: A small fraction of clonotypes appeared in both the CD4 and CD8 compartments, likely as a result of convergent recombination. Compared with the primary T-cell response, the secondary T-cell response was weaker but faster, peaking on day 5 rather than day 15. Most clones expanded after primary vaccination (around 96% of CD4 and approximately 86% of CD8) were re-detected after the booster, suggesting that broad memory maintenance occurred. Computational filtering was required because FACS-sorted repertoires could contain abundant contaminating clonotypes from the bulk population. The study included only two donors, which limits how far the findings can be generalized.

Interpreted using the paper, the treatment or condition label stands for: live attenuated yellow fever vaccine strain. A standard Ficoll-Paque protocol was used to isolate PBMCs from peripheral blood. CD4 and CD8 T-cell fractions were isolated with Dynabeads CD4 and CD8 positive selection kits. RNA was extracted with TriZol from bulk PBMCs, CD4 and CD8 fractions, and dextramer-positive and dextramer-negative fractions. The CDR3 spans 12 residues, from the cysteine through the phenylalanine. Only the CDR3 DNA is retained, 36 bases long and in frame from the first base. CDR1 and CDR2 are read off the germline V gene as SGHTA and FQGTGA. V is pared back by 2 bases and J by 9 bases, with 8 bases lying between the germline termini. Sequencing was carried out with an Illumina NovaSeq 6000. TCR cDNA was synthesized by 5'RACE template switching, through which a universal primer site and unique molecular identifiers were introduced. Priming for cDNA synthesis came from both the TCR alpha and TCR beta constant segments. Library amplification involved two PCR steps, and the second step added sample barcodes and sequencing adapters. Libraries were sequenced on Illumina HiSeq 2500 (2x100 bp) or NovaSeq (2x150 bp). Per the source publication's procedure: MIGEC handled demultiplexing of reads and collapsing into UMI consensus sequences, while MiXCR performed V(D)J alignment. Using edgeR on replicate PBMC samples, clonotypes were called vaccine-responding if FDR was below 0.01 and the log2 fold change was above 5 up to day 15. Each bulk clonotype received a CD4 or CD8 identity based on whether the sequenced CD4 or CD8 repertoire contained that clonotype at higher abundance. Starting from the raw public reads, TCRdb applied fastp trimming at Q25, assembled clones with MiXCR and retained in-frame beta chains. Merged by CDR3 protein, the rows form single entries marked with the most common genes and DNA. TCRdb assigned the V and J calls; the authors' analysis was not used. Present in this sample are 150,000 to 200,000 distinct CDR3 sequences, about a tenth of which were seen just once. The ten largest account for roughly 33% of the sample.

This clonotype was seen more than once but under ten times. Its antigen remains unidentified. No much larger clonotype is one base removed from it; base qualities were not supplied. Sequenced material: CD8+ T cells sorted from PBMCs, taken 45 days after the yellow fever booster vaccination. Recombination joined TRBV7-3 with TRBJ2-1; TRBD1 is possibly the D segment (5 matching bases). The sequence came from a man between 18 and 29 years old who received the YFV17D yellow fever vaccine. The CDR3 protein sequence reads: CASSLQGGEQFF. The DNA is TGTGCCAGCAGCTTACAGGGTGGTGAGCAGTTCTTC.